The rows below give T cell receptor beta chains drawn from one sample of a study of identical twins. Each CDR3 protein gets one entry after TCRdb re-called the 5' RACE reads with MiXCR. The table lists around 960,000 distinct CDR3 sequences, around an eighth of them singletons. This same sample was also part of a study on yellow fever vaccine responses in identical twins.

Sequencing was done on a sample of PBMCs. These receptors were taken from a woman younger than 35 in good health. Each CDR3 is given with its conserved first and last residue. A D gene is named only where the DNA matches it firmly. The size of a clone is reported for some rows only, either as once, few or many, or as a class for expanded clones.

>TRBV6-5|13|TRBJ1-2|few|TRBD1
TGTGCCAGCAGTTACAGGGGGCGCGATGGCTACACCTTC
CASSYRGRDGYTF
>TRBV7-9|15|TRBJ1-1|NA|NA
TGTGCCAGCAGCTCCCGGCCGGCAGGGAACACTGAAGCTTTCTTT
CASSSRPAGNTEAFF
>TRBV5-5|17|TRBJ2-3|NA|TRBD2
TGTGCCAGCAGCTTGGCCTGGACTAGCGGGGGCACAGATACGCAGTATTTT
CASSLAWTSGGTDTQYF
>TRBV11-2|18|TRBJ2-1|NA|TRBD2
TGTGCCAGCAGCTTAAGACCCACTAGCGGGGTATCCTACAATGAGCAGTTCTTC
CASSLRPTSGVSYNEQFF
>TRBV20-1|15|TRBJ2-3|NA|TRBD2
TGCAGTGCTAGAAAAAGCGGGGGGGCCCGAGATACGCAGTATTTT
CSARKSGGARDTQYF
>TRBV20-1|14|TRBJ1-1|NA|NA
TGCAGTGCTAGAGGTAGGGAAAGGGGCACTGAAGCTTTCTTT
CSARGRERGTEAFF
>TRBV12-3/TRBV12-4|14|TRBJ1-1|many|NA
TGTGCCAGCAACCCCACGGGGATGAACACTGAAGCTTTCTTT
CASNPTGMNTEAFF
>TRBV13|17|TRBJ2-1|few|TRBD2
TGTGCCAGCAGCTTAGTCGGGACTAGCGGTACCTACAATGAGCAGTTCTTC
CASSLVGTSGTYNEQFF
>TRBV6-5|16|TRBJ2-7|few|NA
TGTGCCAGCAGTTACCCCCCCGGGACACCGCTGGGCGAGCAGTACTTC
CASSYPPGTPLGEQYF
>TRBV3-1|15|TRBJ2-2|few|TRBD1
TGTGCCAGCAGCCACGACAGGGGTGGCACCGGGGAGCTGTTTTTT
CASSHDRGGTGELFF
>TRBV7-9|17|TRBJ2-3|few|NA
TGTGCCAGCAGCGTACCGAATAGCGGAAAGGGCACGGATACGCAGTATTTT
CASSVPNSGKGTDTQYF
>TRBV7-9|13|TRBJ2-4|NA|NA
TGTGCCAGCAGCTCCGAGCAAGGGAGGATTCTGTACTTC
CASSSEQGRILYF
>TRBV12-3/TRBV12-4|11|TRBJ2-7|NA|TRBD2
TGTGCCAGCATGCTAGCGGGACAGCAGTACTTC
CASMLAGQQYF
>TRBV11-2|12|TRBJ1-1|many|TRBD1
TGTGCCAGCAGCTTGGGGACAGGGGAAGCTTTCTTT
CASSLGTGEAFF
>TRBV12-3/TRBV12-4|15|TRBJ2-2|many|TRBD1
TGTGCCAGCAGAGGACAGGGGACTTACACCGGGGAGCTGTTTTTT
CASRGQGTYTGELFF
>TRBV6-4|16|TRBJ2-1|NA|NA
TGTGCCAGCAGTGACAAGTCCGGGACCCTATACAATGAGCAGTTCTTC
CASSDKSGTLYNEQFF
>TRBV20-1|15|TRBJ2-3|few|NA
TGCAGTGCTAGTCCGGCAATCCCCTTCACAGATACGCAGTATTTT
CSASPAIPFTDTQYF
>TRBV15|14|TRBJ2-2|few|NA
TGTGCCACCAGCAGAGATCTTGGGGGCGGGGAGCTGTTTTTT
CATSRDLGGGELFF
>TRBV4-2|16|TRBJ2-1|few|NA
TGTGCCAGCAGCCCCACAGGGGCGGGGTACTACAATGAGCAGTTCTTC
CASSPTGAGYYNEQFF
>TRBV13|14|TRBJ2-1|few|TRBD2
TGTGCCAGCAGCTTACTCGGGAGGGGCAATGAGCAGTTCTTC
CASSLLGRGNEQFF
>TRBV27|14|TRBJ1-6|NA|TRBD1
TGTGCCAGCACCCCGGGACAGGGGGGTTCACCCCTCCACTTT
CASTPGQGGSPLHF
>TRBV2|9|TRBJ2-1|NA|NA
TGTGCCAGCAGTCGAGAGCAGTTCTTC
CASSREQFF
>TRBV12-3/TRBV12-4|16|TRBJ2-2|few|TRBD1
TGTGCCAGCAGTTCGATTGACAGGGGGAACACCGGGGAGCTGTTTTTT
CASSSIDRGNTGELFF
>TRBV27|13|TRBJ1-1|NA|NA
TGTGCCAGCAGTTTAGCCGCAGGGTCAAAGGCTTTCTTT
CASSLAAGSKAFF
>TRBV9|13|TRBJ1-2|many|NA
TGTGCCAGCAGCCTAGACGGGTTCTATGGCTACACCTTC
CASSLDGFYGYTF
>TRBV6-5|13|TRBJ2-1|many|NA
TGTGCCAGCAGTTACGGAGCTTACAATGAGCAGTTCTTC
CASSYGAYNEQFF
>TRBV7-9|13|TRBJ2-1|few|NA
TGTGCCAGTTTAGCGGCACCCTACAATGAGCAGTTCTTC
CASLAAPYNEQFF
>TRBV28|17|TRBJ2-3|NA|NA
TGTGCCAGCCCCCCTCCACCCGGGACACTTGGTACAGATACGCAGTATTTT
CASPPPPGTLGTDTQYF
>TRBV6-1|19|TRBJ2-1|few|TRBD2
TGTGCCAGCAGGGAGGGGACTAGCGGAAGTCCTAAACCATACAATGAGCAGTTCTTC
CASREGTSGSPKPYNEQFF
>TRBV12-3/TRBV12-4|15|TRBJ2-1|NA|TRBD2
TGTGCCAGCAGTTTAGTAAAGGGGAGGGCCAATGAGCAGTTCTTC
CASSLVKGRANEQFF
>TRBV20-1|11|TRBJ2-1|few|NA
TGCAGTCTGGACTCCTACAATGAGCAGTTCTTC
CSLDSYNEQFF
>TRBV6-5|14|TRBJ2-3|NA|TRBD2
TGTGCCAGCAGTTACGGCGGGGGAGGTGATACGCAGTATTTT
CASSYGGGGDTQYF
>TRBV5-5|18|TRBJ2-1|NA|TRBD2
TGTGCCAGCAGCTTGCGGCCTAGCGGGGGGGCCGCCTACAATGAGCAGTTCTTC
CASSLRPSGGAAYNEQFF
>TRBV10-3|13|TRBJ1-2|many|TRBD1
TGTGCCATCAGTGGGGCAGGGGGCAATGGCTACACCTTC
CAISGAGGNGYTF
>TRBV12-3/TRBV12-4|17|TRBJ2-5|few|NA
TGTGCCAGCAGTACCGGACAGAGGACGGGTGTGATGGAGACCCAGTACTTC
CASSTGQRTGVMETQYF
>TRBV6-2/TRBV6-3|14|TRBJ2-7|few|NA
TGTGCCAGCAGAGGTTCGGCGGGGTGGTACGAGCAGTACTTC
CASRGSAGWYEQYF
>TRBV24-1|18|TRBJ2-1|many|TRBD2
TGTGCCACCAGTGATTCCTCGGGACTAGCGAACTCCTACAATGAGCAGTTCTTC
CATSDSSGLANSYNEQFF
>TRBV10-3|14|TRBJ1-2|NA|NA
TGTGCCATCAAAGCCGAGTCCGGTGTCTATGGCTACACCTTC
CAIKAESGVYGYTF
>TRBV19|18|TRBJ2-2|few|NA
TGTGCCAGTAGTATAGAAGCGTATGGGACCACTAACACCGGGGAGCTGTTTTTT
CASSIEAYGTTNTGELFF
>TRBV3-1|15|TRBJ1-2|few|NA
TGTGCCAGCAGCCAGGAGGGTATTAGTAACTATGGCTACACCTTC
CASSQEGISNYGYTF
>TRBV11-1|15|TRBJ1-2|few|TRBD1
TGTGCCAGCAGCCGGGGGACAGGGTTCGACTATGGCTACACCTTC
CASSRGTGFDYGYTF
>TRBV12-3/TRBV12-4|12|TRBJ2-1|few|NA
TGTGCCAGCAGTTTAGAAGGTTTGGAGCAGTTCTTC
CASSLEGLEQFF
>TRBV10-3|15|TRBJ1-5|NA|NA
TGTGCCATCAGTGATCCCCACGAGTTTCATCAGCCCCAGCATTTT
CAISDPHEFHQPQHF
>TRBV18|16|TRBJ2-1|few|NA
TGTGCCAGCTCACAGCGACTAGTGGATAATAACAATGAGCAGTTCTTC
CASSQRLVDNNNEQFF
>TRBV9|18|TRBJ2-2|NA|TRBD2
TGTGCCAGCAGCGGGAAGGGTCTAGCGGGGCCTAACACCGGGGAGCTGTTTTTT
CASSGKGLAGPNTGELFF
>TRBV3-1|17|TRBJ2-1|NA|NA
TGTGCCAGCAGCCAAGAATATGAGAGGGAGAGGCGCAATGAGCAGTTCTTC
CASSQEYERERRNEQFF